This T cell receptor (beta chain) was captured by sequencing in a study of T cell responses to AZD1222 COVID-19 vaccine. The study, taken as a whole, reports: Reportedly, nearly half the spike-specific TCRs target unmutated variant regions. The sample set comprised mostly white British donors with more females, and clonal diversity was possibly underestimated. With dominance at 160-218 and 743-854, vaccine-associated CD4 TCRs spanned spike.

Details on this clone: Antigen: not known.

Assay used: immunoSEQ multiplex PCR; TCRdb lists only in-frame clones, some missing. The profile covers around 140,000 clones, with about 90% appearing a single time and around 7.6% taken by the ten largest. The V and J ends lost 5 bases and 4 bases respectively, with 13 bases between them. The CDR3 totals 14 residues. Germline V gives CDR1 SGHTA, CDR2 FQGTGA. The genes are TRBV7-3 and TRBJ2-3; D is perhaps TRBD1 or TRBD2 (5 bases each). This clonotype originated in an adult who received the MenACWY meningococcal vaccine as a control. The sequenced sample was peripheral blood, obtained 28 days after the second dose of the MenACWY control vaccine. CDR3: CASSLMSGPDTQYF. The CDR3 bases are TGTGCCAGCAGCCTCATGTCGGGGCCAGATACGCAGTATTTT.